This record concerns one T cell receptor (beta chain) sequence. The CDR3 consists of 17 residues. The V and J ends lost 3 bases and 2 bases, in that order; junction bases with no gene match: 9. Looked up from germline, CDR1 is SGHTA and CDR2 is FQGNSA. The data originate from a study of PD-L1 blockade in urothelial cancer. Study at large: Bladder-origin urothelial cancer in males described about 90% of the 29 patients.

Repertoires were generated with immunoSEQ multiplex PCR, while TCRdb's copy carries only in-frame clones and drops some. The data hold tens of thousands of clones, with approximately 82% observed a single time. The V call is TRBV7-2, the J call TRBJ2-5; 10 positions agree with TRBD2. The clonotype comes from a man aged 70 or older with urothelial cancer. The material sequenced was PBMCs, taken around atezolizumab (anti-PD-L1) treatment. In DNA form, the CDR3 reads TGTGCCAGCAGCTTCGCGGTAGCGGGAGGCTGGCAAGAGACCCAGTACTTC. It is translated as CASSFAVAGGWQETQYF.